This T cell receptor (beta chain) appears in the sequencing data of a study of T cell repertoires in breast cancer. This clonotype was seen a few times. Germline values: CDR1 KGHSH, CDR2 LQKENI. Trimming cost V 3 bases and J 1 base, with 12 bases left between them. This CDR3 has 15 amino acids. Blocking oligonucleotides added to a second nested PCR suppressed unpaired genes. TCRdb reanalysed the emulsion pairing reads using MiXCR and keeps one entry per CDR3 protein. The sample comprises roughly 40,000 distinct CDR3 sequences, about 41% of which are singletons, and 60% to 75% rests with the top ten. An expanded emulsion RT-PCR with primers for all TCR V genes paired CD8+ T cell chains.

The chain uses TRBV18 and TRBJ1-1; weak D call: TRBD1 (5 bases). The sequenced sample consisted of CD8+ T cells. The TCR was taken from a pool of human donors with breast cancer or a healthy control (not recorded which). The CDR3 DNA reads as TGTGCCAGCTCACCGGGGCTTGACAGGAACACTGAAGCTTTCTTT. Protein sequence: CASSPGLDRNTEAFF.